The sequence of this T cell receptor beta chain was determined in a study of cytomegalovirus exposure and HLA in healthy donors. The CDR3 sequence is 14 residues long. J was trimmed by 6 bases and V by 5 bases; bases with no gene match: 8. The germline CDR1 and CDR2 sequences are MGHRA and YSYEKL. Some clones are missing from TCRdb's copy, which holds only in-frame ones; the method was immunoSEQ multiplex PCR. The sample records some 98,000 clones, around 90% being singletons. The chain combines TRBV4-1 with TRBJ2-7; 9 bases are shared with TRBD1. This sequence originates from a woman in her 30s in good health and CMV-seronegative. Sequenced input: PBMCs. CDR3 region: CASSTKTGGGEQYF. In DNA, the CDR3 is TGCGCCAGCAGCACAAAAACAGGGGGCGGCGAGCAGTACTTC.